Sequencing of this TCR beta chain was carried out in a study of T-cell reconstitution after alpha-beta-depleted transplantation in children. At least ten counts were recorded for this clonotype. Library preparation (for TCRbeta) was performed with unique molecular identifiers. TCRdb passed the PCR reads through MiXCR, listing each CDR3 protein once. The sample has under 85,000 distinct CDR3 sequences, around a sixth seen once. Germline V gives CDR1 SEHNR, CDR2 FQNEAQ (reference sequence). Trimming took off 2 bases at V and 4 bases at J, with 14 bases between the two ends. The CDR3 extends over 15 amino acids.

The sample was PBMCs, mostly from graft donor cells, taken 360 days after TCRalphabeta/CD19-depleted stem cell transplant. The receptor was derived from a male patient between 2 and 9 years old who had a stem cell transplant for acute lymphoblastic leukemia, so the T cells may come from the graft donor. This sequence joins TRBV7-9 and TRBJ2-5, with unresolved D. As DNA, the CDR3 is TGTGCCAGCAGCTTAAGAATTCAGTTTGGAGAGACCCAGTACTTC. It codes for CASSLRIQFGETQYF. Full variable domain (outside the CDR3, taken from reference TRBV7-9 and TRBJ2-5): DTGVSQNPRHKITKRGQNVTFRCDPISEHNRLYWYRQTLGQGPEFLTYFQNEAQLEKSRLLSDRFSAERPKGSFSTLEIQRTEQGDSAMYLCASSLRIQFGETQYFGPGTRLLVL.